Listed below are T cell receptor beta chains from one sample, sequenced in a study of long-term antiretroviral therapy in people with HIV. Some clones are missing from TCRdb's copy, which holds only in-frame ones; the method was immunoSEQ multiplex PCR. The sample shows roughly 38,000 clones, 80% of them seen only once. The sample in question was unsorted PBMCs, obtained 3.4 years after starting antiretroviral therapy. Source of these receptors: a young man with HIV. Both conserved end residues are part of each CDR3. D genes are given only for firm matches. A clone size is listed for some rows: how often the clone was seen (once, few, many), or a class if it is expanded.

j_call | d_call | cdr3_length | clone_size | v_call | cdr3_nt | cdr3_aa
TRBJ2-7 | TRBD1 | 15 | NA | TRBV19 | TGTGCCAGTAGTATCGCAGGGGGATTCCCCTACGAGCAGTACTTC | CASSIAGGFPYEQYF
TRBJ2-7 | NA | 14 | NA | TRBV18 | TGTGCCAGCTCACCAGGGACTCTCTATTACGAGCAGTACTTC | CASSPGTLYYEQYF
TRBJ1-3 | NA | 15 | few | TRBV19 | TGTGCCAGTAGTATAGGGCAGTACTCTGGAAACACCATATATTTT | CASSIGQYSGNTIYF
TRBJ2-3 | TRBD2 | 17 | NA | TRBV7-9 | TGTGCCAGCAGCACCACTTTAGCGGGAGGACTCACAGATACGCAGTATTTT | CASSTTLAGGLTDTQYF
TRBJ2-2 | NA | 13 | NA | TRBV9 | TGTGCCAGCAGCACAGGGTATGCCGGGGAGCTGTTTTTT | CASSTGYAGELFF
TRBJ1-4 | TRBD1 | 16 | NA | TRBV28 | TGTGCCAGCAGAGAAATCGGGACAGGGGCTAATGAAAAACTGTTTTTT | CASREIGTGANEKLFF
TRBJ2-7 | NA | 15 | once | TRBV9 | TGTGCCAGCAGCGTATCGGGCGGACGGGGAAACGAGCAGTACTTC | CASSVSGGRGNEQYF
TRBJ2-7 | NA | 12 | NA | TRBV7-3 | TGTGCCAGCAGCTTCAACGGCTACGAGCAGTACTTC | CASSFNGYEQYF
TRBJ2-4 | NA | 11 | NA | TRBV28 | TGTGCCAGCAGTTTTGGCGAACTCCAGTACTTC | CASSFGELQYF
TRBJ1-3 | NA | 15 | once | TRBV28 | TGTGCCAGCAGGGGTAGTGCGGCCTCTGGAAACACCATATATTTT | CASRGSAASGNTIYF
TRBJ2-7 | TRBD2 | 15 | NA | TRBV28 | TGTGCCAGCAGTAAGACTAGCGGGGCCTCCTACGAGCAGTACTTC | CASSKTSGASYEQYF
TRBJ2-5 | TRBD2 | 11 | NA | TRBV29-1 | TGCAGCGTTGAGGGGGGGGAGACCCAGTACTTC | CSVEGGETQYF
TRBJ2-2 | NA | 14 | NA | TRBV9 | TGTGCCAGCAGCGTTTCGGGAGTAACCGGGGAGCTGTTTTTT | CASSVSGVTGELFF
TRBJ1-2 | NA | 16 | NA | TRBV18 | TGTGCCAGCTCACCACAGGCAGGCGGGGATAACTATGGCTACACCTTC | CASSPQAGGDNYGYTF
TRBJ1-4 | TRBD1 | 14 | NA | TRBV9 | TGTGCCAGCAGCCCGGGACAGGCTAGTGAAAAACTGTTTTTT | CASSPGQASEKLFF
TRBJ1-2 | NA | 13 | few | TRBV7-9 | TGTGCCAGCAGCTTAGCCTTCGGGAAGGGCTACACCTTC | CASSLAFGKGYTF
TRBJ2-7 | NA | 13 | NA | TRBV27 | TGTGCCAGCAGTTCCGGACGGAGCTACGAGCAGTACTTC | CASSSGRSYEQYF
TRBJ1-1 | NA | 14 | NA | TRBV10-3 | TGTGCCATCAGGGGGGGGAACCGAAACACTGAAGCTTTCTTT | CAIRGGNRNTEAFF
TRBJ1-4 | TRBD1 | 14 | NA | TRBV15 | TGTGCCACCAGCAGCGGACAGGGGGGGGAAAAACTGTTTTTT | CATSSGQGGEKLFF
TRBJ1-5 | NA | 14 | NA | TRBV7-2 | TGTGCCAGCAAGGCAGACTATAGCAATCAGCCCCAGCATTTT | CASKADYSNQPQHF
TRBJ2-2 | NA | 14 | NA | TRBV19 | TGTGCCAGCCGGACAGTCGGTTCCACCGGGGAGCTGTTTTTT | CASRTVGSTGELFF
TRBJ2-5 | NA | 15 | NA | TRBV18 | TGTGCCAGCTCACCACCTTCGAGAGTTCAAGAGACCCAGTACTTC | CASSPPSRVQETQYF
TRBJ2-3 | NA | 10 | few | TRBV6-1 | TGTGCCAGCAGTAGGGATACGCAGTATTTT | CASSRDTQYF
TRBJ1-2 | NA | 16 | NA | TRBV7-9 | TGTGCCAGCAGCTTAGATGGCCGGGAGCGGGTCTATGGCTACACCTTC | CASSLDGRERVYGYTF
TRBJ1-1 | NA | 13 | few | TRBV10-2 | TGCGCCAGCAGTGGGGGGCCGGGCACTGAAGCTTTCTTT | CASSGGPGTEAFF
TRBJ2-7 | TRBD2 | 18 | NA | TRBV27 | TGTGCCAGCAGTTTATACACCCTCGGGGGGAGGGCAGCCTACGAGCAGTACTTC | CASSLYTLGGRAAYEQYF
TRBJ1-5 | NA | 19 | NA | TRBV27 | TGTGCCAGCAGTTTAGTCGGGGACCCCTTACCTTATAGCAATCAGCCCCAGCATTTT | CASSLVGDPLPYSNQPQHF
TRBJ2-5 | NA | 15 | NA | TRBV7-2 | TGTGCCAGCAGCTTATCTACATTTGGTTACGAGACCCAGTACTTC | CASSLSTFGYETQYF
TRBJ2-3 | NA | 14 | NA | TRBV5-1 | TGCGCCAGCAGCGCGCGGGGGCCCACAGATACGCAGTATTTT | CASSARGPTDTQYF
TRBJ2-1 | NA | 14 | once | TRBV30 | TGTGCCTGGAGCGACGGGGACTCCTACAATGAGCAGTTCTTC | CAWSDGDSYNEQFF
TRBJ2-3 | TRBD2 | 14 | NA | TRBV9 | TGTGCCAGCAGCTATAGCGGGCCAGGAGATACGCAGTATTTT | CASSYSGPGDTQYF
TRBJ2-4 | NA | 15 | NA | TRBV6-6 | TGTGCCAGCTGTTCAACGGCGCTAGCCAAAAACATTCAGTACTTC | CASCSTALAKNIQYF
TRBJ2-7 | TRBD2 | 15 | NA | TRBV5-4 | TGTGCCAGCAGCCCGAGACTAGCGGAGGCTTACGAGCAGTACTTC | CASSPRLAEAYEQYF
TRBJ1-3 | NA | 15 | NA | TRBV11-2 | TGTGCCAGCAGCCCCCCAGGGGACTCTGGAAACACCATATATTTT | CASSPPGDSGNTIYF
TRBJ1-3 | TRBD1 | 15 | NA | TRBV6-5 | TGTGCCAGCAGCCAACAGGGGATCTCTGGAAACACCATATATTTT | CASSQQGISGNTIYF
TRBJ2-3 | NA | 15 | NA | TRBV18 | TGTGCCAGCTCACCAGTGACTCAACCGTGGGATACGCAGTATTTT | CASSPVTQPWDTQYF
TRBJ2-3 | TRBD2 | 16 | NA | TRBV27 | TGTGCCAGCCGCCCCTACCCCCTAGCGGGAGGAGATACGCAGTATTTT | CASRPYPLAGGDTQYF